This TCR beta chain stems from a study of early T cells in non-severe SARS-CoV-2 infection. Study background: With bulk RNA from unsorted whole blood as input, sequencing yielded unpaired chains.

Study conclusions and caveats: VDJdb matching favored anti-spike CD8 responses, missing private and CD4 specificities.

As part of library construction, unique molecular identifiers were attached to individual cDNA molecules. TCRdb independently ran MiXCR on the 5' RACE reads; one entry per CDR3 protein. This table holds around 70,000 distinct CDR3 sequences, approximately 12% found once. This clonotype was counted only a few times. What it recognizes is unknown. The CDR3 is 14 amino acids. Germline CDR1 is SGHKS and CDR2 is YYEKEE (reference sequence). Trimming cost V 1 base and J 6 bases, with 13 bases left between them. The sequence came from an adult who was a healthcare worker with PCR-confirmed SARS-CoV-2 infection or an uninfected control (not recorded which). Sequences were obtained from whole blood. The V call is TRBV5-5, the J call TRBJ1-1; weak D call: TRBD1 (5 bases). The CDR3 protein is CASSLHGGGAEAFF. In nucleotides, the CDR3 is TGTGCCAGCAGCTTGCACGGCGGAGGGGCTGAAGCTTTCTTT.